Presented here are 25 T cell receptor beta chains from one specimen sequenced in a study of shared clonotypes between healthy human individuals. Here immunoSEQ multiplex PCR was the method, and the copy in TCRdb shows in-frame clones only, minus some. The sample includes some 2,500,000 clones, roughly 93% of them seen just once. The sequencing input was naive CD4+ T cells from PBMCs. The subset is: CD45RA+ positively selected. The receptors stem from a man aged 18 to 35 in good health. Some clones in this sample may be carry-over from other donors' samples.

The chain recombines TRBV5-1 with TRBJ2-1; either TRBD1 or TRBD2 may supply D (5 bases each). The V end lost 2 bases, the J end lost 9 bases, and 18 bases lay between the germline ends. This CDR3 comprises 15 residues. Germline V gives CDR1 SGHRS, CDR2 YFSETQ. For the CDR3, the DNA is TGCGCCAGCAGCTTCGTTTGGGGGTCTTCCGCTGAGCAGTTCTTC. Residues: CASSFVWGSSAEQFF.

The rearrangement joins TRBV6-5 to TRBJ2-3; D unresolved. Trimming removed 2 bases from V and 0 bases from J, with 6 bases in between. Per germline, CDR1 MNHEY and CDR2 SVGAGI. This CDR3 spans 14 amino acids. The CDR3 bases are TGTGCCAGCAGTTACGGCAGGAGCACAGATACGCAGTATTTT. Translating gives CASSYGRSTDTQYF.

The chain employs TRBV2 and TRBJ1-5; D remains unclear. Trimming shortened V by 8 bases and J by 1 base, and 9 bases separated the two germline ends. This CDR3 is built from 13 residues. Germline V gene lookup returns CDR1 SNHLY and CDR2 FYNNEI. The CDR3, as DNA: TGTGCCAGCTTACCGGGAAGCAATCAGCCCCAGCATTTT. It translates to CASLPGSNQPQHF. The full variable domain, in which reference TRBV2 and TRBJ1-5 provide the parts outside the CDR3, is EPEVTQTPSHQVTQMGQEVILRCVPISNHLYFYWYRQILGQKVEFLVSFYNNEISEKSEIFDDQFSVERPDGSNFTLKIRSTKLEDSAMYFCASLPGSNQPQHFGDGTRLSIL.

The chain couples TRBV28 to TRBJ1-2; 7 bases are a match to TRBD1. Germline V lookup: CDR1 MDHEN, CDR2 SYDVKM. This CDR3 contains 13 residues. After removal of 8 bases from V and 6 bases from J, the junction contained 9 bases not matched to a gene. CDR3 protein: CASHLGTAHGYTF. DNA for the CDR3: TGTGCCAGCCACCTCGGGACAGCTCATGGCTACACCTTC.

The chain recombines TRBV4-1 with TRBJ2-1, with 9 bases fitting TRBD2. V gave up 4 bases and J gave up 0 bases; unmatched junction bases: 1. CDR3 length: 15 amino acids. Germline V gene data show CDR1 as MGHRA and CDR2 as YSYEKL. The CDR3: CASSLSGSSYNEQFF. In DNA form, the CDR3 reads TGCGCCAGCAGCCTTAGCGGGAGCTCCTACAATGAGCAGTTCTTC.

Concerning this clone: The junction does not match germline at one end; this may be a read error. The CDR3 DNA follows: TGTGCCATCGGTGAGGTCTCTGGGGCCAACGTCCTGACTTTC. Protein: CAIGEVSGANVLTF. This chain uses TRBV10-3 with TRBJ2-6; D gene ambiguous. CDR1 ENHRY and CDR2 SYGVKD come from the germline V gene. This CDR3 is 14 amino acids long.

This chain uses TRBV5-1 with TRBJ2-7, with TRBD2 as a possible D gene (5 bases). V gave up 8 bases and J gave up 5 bases, with 17 bases separating them. Germline values: CDR1 SGHRS, CDR2 YFSETQ. The CDR3 has 13 amino acids. CDR3 nucleotides: TGCGCCAGTAATGAGCAGTCGGGAAACGAGCAGTACTTC. Translating it yields CASNEQSGNEQYF.

V and J are TRBV14 and TRBJ2-6, with D possibly being TRBD2 (7 bases). Between the trimmed V and J ends, which lost 3 bases and 0 bases, there was a span of 12 bases. The CDR3 is made up of 17 amino acids. The germline V gene encodes CDR1 SGHDN and CDR2 FVKESK. This CDR3 reads CASSHRGAGSGANVLTF. CDR3 coding DNA: TGTGCCAGCAGCCACCGGGGGGCCGGCTCTGGGGCCAACGTCCTGACTTTC.

The chain carries TRBV4-2 and TRBJ2-7; D unresolved. Per the germline V gene, CDR1 is LGHNA and CDR2 is YNFKEQ. CDR3 length: 16 amino acids. V shed 1 base and J shed 4 bases, with 17 bases lying between them. This chain's CDR3 is CASSQGPSSTGYEQYF. In DNA form, the CDR3 reads TGTGCCAGCAGCCAAGGACCCTCCTCGACTGGGTACGAGCAGTACTTC.

In this sample, this clone turned up once. V and J are TRBV28 and TRBJ1-5; D gene unclear. Looked up from germline, CDR1 is MDHEN and CDR2 is SYDVKM. The CDR3 length is 13 residues. The V end was cut by 2 bases, the J end by 6 bases, with 8 bases between. In DNA, the CDR3 is TGTGCCAGCAGTTTACGGCCCCCTCAGCCCCAGCATTTT. Its protein is CASSLRPPQPQHF.

Comment on this clone: Other DNA sequences in the same sample also yield this CDR3. The rearrangement joins TRBV11-2 to TRBJ2-2, with D unclear. In germline, CDR1 is SGHAT, CDR2 FQNNGV. The CDR3 is 13 amino acids. Between the trimmed V and J ends, which lost 1 base and 6 bases, there was a span of 6 bases. Written as DNA, the CDR3 is TGTGCCAGCAGCTTAGGACTGGCCGGGGAGCTGTTTTTT. Translating gives CASSLGLAGELFF. The variable domain in full, with the rest retrieved from reference TRBV11-2 and TRBJ2-2, is EAGVAQSPRYKIIEKRQSVAFWCNPISGHATLYWYQQILGQGPKLLIQFQNNGVVDDSQLPKDRFSAERLKGVDSTLKIQPAKLEDSAVYLCASSLGLAGELFFGEGSRLTVL.

This chain connects TRBV5-4 to TRBJ2-1; 10 positions agree with TRBD2. CDR1 and CDR2 from the germline V gene are SGHNT and YYREEE (reference sequence). V was pared by 6 bases and J by 4 bases, with 7 bases of the junction left unmatched. The CDR3 consists of 15 residues. CDR3 residues: CASIRGTSEYNEQFF. The CDR3 DNA reads as TGTGCCAGCATCCGGGGGACTAGCGAATACAATGAGCAGTTCTTC.

This chain connects TRBV9 to TRBJ2-3, with D perhaps matching TRBD1 (5 bases). This CDR3 has 15 residues. Germline values: CDR1 SGDLS, CDR2 YYNGEE. V was trimmed by 3 bases and J by 6 bases, leaving 17 bases between them. This CDR3 reads CASSDSATGADTQYF. The CDR3 DNA sequence: TGTGCCAGCAGCGACTCCGCAACTGGGGCGGATACGCAGTATTTT. Looking up the rest from reference TRBV9 and TRBJ2-3 gives the full variable domain: DSGVTQTPKHLITATGQRVTLRCSPRSGDLSVYWYQQSLDQGLQFLIQYYNGEERAKGNILERFSAQQFPDLHSELNLSSLELGDSALYFCASSDSATGADTQYFGPGTRLTVL.

The rearrangement uses TRBV30 and TRBJ1-3, with 9 bases that match TRBD1. Germline V CDR1 and CDR2: GTSNPN, SVGIG (reference sequence). V shed 3 bases and J 2 bases; nucleotides not matched to a gene: 8. The CDR3 sequence is 16 residues long. The CDR3 nucleotides read TGTGCCTGGAGCCTACAGGGGGCGCGGGCTGGAAACACCATATATTTT. This encodes CAWSLQGARAGNTIYF.

The V and J genes are TRBV11-2 and TRBJ1-3; maybe TRBD1 (5 bases). Trimming removed 5 bases at V and 3 bases at J, with 14 bases between. Germline V gene sequence: CDR1 SGHAT, CDR2 FQNNGV. The CDR3 totals 15 residues. The CDR3 sequence is CASSLSQGSGNTIYF. Written as DNA, the CDR3 is TGTGCCAGCAGCCTATCTCAGGGAAGTGGAAACACCATATATTTT.

A word on this clone: At one end, the junction sequence differs from germline, possibly due to a read error. CDR3 in amino acids: CASREGGVGYEQYF. The DNA for the CDR3 is TGTGCCAGCAGAGAAGGGGGGGTAGGCTACGAGCAGTACTTC. J is TRBJ2-7 and V is TRBV2, with D perhaps matching TRBD2 (7 bases). The germline V gene has CDR1 SNHLY and CDR2 FYNNEI. CDR3 size: 14 residues.

V is TRBV6-1 and J is TRBJ1-5; no firm D call. The CDR3 is made up of 13 amino acids. V was shortened by 6 bases and J by 6 bases, with 12 bases between the two germline ends. The V gene's germline CDR1 is MNHNS and CDR2 SASEGT. The CDR3 DNA sequence: TGTGCCAGCAGAGACCCAGCGGGTCAGCCCCAGCATTTT. It yields the protein CASRDPAGQPQHF.

This clone was seen a few times. Other nucleotide sequences in the sample specify the same CDR3. J is TRBJ1-1 and V is TRBV29-1, with D perhaps matching TRBD1 (5 bases). V lost 4 bases and J lost 0, with 9 bases in between. Germline assignment: CDR1 SQVTM and CDR2 ANQGSEA. CDR3 length equals 13 residues. The CDR3 protein is CSVGGLMNTEAFF. CDR3 in DNA: TGCAGCGTTGGGGGACTGATGAACACTGAAGCTTTCTTT.

This chain uses TRBV9 with TRBJ1-5; D perhaps matches TRBD1 (6 bases). Trimming shortened V by 8 bases and J by 0 bases, and 21 bases separated the two germline ends. The germline V gene encodes CDR1 SGDLS and CDR2 YYNGEE. The CDR3 totals 17 residues. The CDR3 DNA reads as TGTGCCAGACTGGGGACAAGGGGTAACAATAGCAATCAGCCCCAGCATTTT. This translates into CARLGTRGNNSNQPQHF.

Details on this clone: The same CDR3 arises from other DNA sequences in this sample as well. This sequence joins TRBV28 and TRBJ1-5; no firm D call. V dropped 3 bases and J dropped 4 bases, with 4 bases sitting between them. CDR3 size: 12 residues. Germline V gene lookup returns CDR1 MDHEN and CDR2 SYDVKM. CDR3 bases: TGTGCCAGCAGTTTCACTAATCAGCCCCAGCATTTT. Translation: CASSFTNQPQHF.

The chain is built from TRBV5-5 and TRBJ2-3, with D unclear. Trimming stripped 1 base from V and 2 bases from J, with 11 bases between. CDR1 and CDR2 (germline): SGHKS, YYEKEE (reference sequence). CDR3 size: 15 residues. CDR3 DNA: TGTGCCAGCAGCTTGATTCAGGCTTCCACAGATACGCAGTATTTT. Translating it yields CASSLIQASTDTQYF.

The gene calls are TRBV10-1 and TRBJ1-2, with TRBD1 as a possible D gene (6 bases). This CDR3 is built from 15 residues. Looked up from germline, CDR1 is WNHNN and CDR2 is SYGVQD (reference sequence). Trimming shortened V by 0 bases and J by 7 bases, and 15 bases separated the two germline ends. The CDR3 DNA sequence: TGCGCCAGCAGTGAGTCCCGGACAGCCGCCGGTGGCTACACCTTC. Its protein product is CASSESRTAAGGYTF.

This clone was counted a single time. The rearrangement uses TRBV6-4 and TRBJ2-3; 7 bases match TRBD2. V gave up 5 bases and J gave up 0 bases; unmatched junction bases: 5. The length of the CDR3 is 15 residues. CDR1 is MRHNA, CDR2 SNTAGT, per germline. CDR3 loop: CASSPSGVSTDTQYF. The CDR3 DNA reads TGTGCCAGCAGTCCTAGCGGAGTTAGCACAGATACGCAGTATTTT.

The chain links TRBV10-3 to TRBJ1-5; TRBD1 matches at 7 bases. CDR1 ENHRY and CDR2 SYGVKD come from the germline V gene. The CDR3 totals 13 residues. The V segment lost 6 bases and the J segment 5 bases; nucleotides outside the gene matches: 4. CDR3 in amino acids: CAISRQGDQPQHF. The CDR3 DNA reads TGTGCCATCAGCAGACAGGGAGATCAGCCCCAGCATTTT.

The J gene is TRBJ1-1, the V gene TRBV14; D is possibly TRBD1 (6 bases). V lost 4 bases and J lost 5, with 17 bases in between. Per the germline V gene, CDR1 is SGHDN and CDR2 is FVKESK. This CDR3 has 15 residues. The CDR3 region is CASSRNTRQGTEAFF. The CDR3 DNA sequence: TGTGCCAGCAGCCGAAATACACGGCAGGGGACTGAAGCTTTCTTT.